This T cell receptor (beta chain) was sequenced in a study of Graves' ophthalmopathy and Graves' hyperthyroidism. The study, taken as a whole, reports: The model flagged ophthalmopathy progression at more than 70% sensitivity and around 72% specificity.

The authors amplified TCR beta CDR3 regions, and they did so from RNA transcripts for repertoire sequencing. HTBI-primed first-round RT-PCR preceded second-round multiplex PCR. From the multiplex PCR reads, TCRdb called clonotypes with MiXCR, one entry per CDR3 protein. The sample lists 1 million to 1.3 million distinct CDR3 sequences, roughly two fifths seen once, with 11% in the top ten. Worth noting for this clonotype: Its antigen remains unidentified.

Trimming cost V 7 bases and J 6 bases; bases outside gene matches: 11. This CDR3 has 14 residues. The V gene's germline CDR1 is SGDLS and CDR2 YYNGEE. The TCR comes from an adult man with Graves' hyperthyroidism. Input material: peripheral blood or thyroid tissue (not recorded which). The V call is TRBV9, the J call TRBJ1-1; TRBD1 matches at 8 bases. This CDR3 is CASGQEWTGSEAFF. CDR3 sequence (DNA): TGTGCCAGCGGCCAAGAATGGACAGGGTCTGAAGCTTTCTTT.